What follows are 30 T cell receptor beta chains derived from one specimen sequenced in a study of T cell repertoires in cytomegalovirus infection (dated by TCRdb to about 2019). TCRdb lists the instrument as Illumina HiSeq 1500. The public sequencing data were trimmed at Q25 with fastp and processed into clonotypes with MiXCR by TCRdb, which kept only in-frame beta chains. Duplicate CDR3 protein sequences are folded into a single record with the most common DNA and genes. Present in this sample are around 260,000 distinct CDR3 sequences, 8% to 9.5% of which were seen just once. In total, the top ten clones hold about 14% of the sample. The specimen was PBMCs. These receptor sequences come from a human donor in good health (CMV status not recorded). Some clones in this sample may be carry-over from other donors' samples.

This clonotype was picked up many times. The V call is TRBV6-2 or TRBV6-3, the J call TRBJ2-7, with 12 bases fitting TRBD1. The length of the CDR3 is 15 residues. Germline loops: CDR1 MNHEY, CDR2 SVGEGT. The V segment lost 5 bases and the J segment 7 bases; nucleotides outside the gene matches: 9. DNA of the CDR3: TGTGCCAGCAGTATTTCCGGGACAGGGGGCAGAGAGCAGTACTTC. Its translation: CASSISGTGGREQYF.

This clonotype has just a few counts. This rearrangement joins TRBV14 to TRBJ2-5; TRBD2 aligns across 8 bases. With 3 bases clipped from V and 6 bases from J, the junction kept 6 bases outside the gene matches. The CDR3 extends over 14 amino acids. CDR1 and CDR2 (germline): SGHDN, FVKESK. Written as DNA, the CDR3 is TGTGCCAGCAGCCACCCCGGGACTAGGCAGACCCAGTACTTC. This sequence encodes CASSHPGTRQTQYF. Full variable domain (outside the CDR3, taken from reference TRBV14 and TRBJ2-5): EAGVTQFPSHSVIEKGQTVTLRCDPISGHDNLYWYRRVMGKEIKFLLHFVKESKQDESGMPNNRFLAERTGGTYSTLKVQPAELEDSGVYFCASSHPGTRQTQYFGPGTRLLVL.

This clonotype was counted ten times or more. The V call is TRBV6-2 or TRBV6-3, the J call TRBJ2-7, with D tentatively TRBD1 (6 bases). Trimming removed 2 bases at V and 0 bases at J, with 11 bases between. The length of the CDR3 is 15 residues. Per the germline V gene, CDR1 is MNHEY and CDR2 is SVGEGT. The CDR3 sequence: CASSYPGQNSYEQYF. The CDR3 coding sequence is TGTGCCAGCAGTTACCCCGGACAGAACTCCTACGAGCAGTACTTC.

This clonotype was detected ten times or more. CDR3 nucleotide sequence: TGTGCCAGCACCCGGACCTTCCCGGGTGATACGCAGTATTTT. This translates into CASTRTFPGDTQYF. The gene calls are TRBV6-1 and TRBJ2-3; D gene ambiguous. This CDR3 has 14 amino acids. Deletions cut 7 bases from V and 6 bases from J, with 17 bases between. The germline V gene has CDR1 MNHNS and CDR2 SASEGT.

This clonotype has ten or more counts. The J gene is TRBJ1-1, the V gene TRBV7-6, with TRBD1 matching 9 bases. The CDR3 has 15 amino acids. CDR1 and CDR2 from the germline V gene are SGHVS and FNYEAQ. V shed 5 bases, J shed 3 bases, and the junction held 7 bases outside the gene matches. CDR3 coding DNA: TGTGCCAGCAGCCCAAAGACAGGGGGGTACACTGAAGCTTTCTTT. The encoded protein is CASSPKTGGYTEAFF. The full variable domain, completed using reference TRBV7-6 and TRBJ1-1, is GAGVSQSPRYKVTKRGQDVALRCDPISGHVSLYWYRQALGQGPEFLTYFNYEAQQDKSGLPNDRFSAERPEGSISTLTIQRTEQRDSAMYRCASSPKTGGYTEAFFGQGTRLTVV.

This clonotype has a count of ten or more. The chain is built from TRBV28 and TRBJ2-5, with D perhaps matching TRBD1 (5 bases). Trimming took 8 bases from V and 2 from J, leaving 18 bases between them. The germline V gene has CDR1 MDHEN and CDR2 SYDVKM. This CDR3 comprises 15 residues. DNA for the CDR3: TGTGCCAGCGGAAGCCGGTCAGGGTGGCAAGAGACCCAGTACTTC. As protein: CASGSRSGWQETQYF.

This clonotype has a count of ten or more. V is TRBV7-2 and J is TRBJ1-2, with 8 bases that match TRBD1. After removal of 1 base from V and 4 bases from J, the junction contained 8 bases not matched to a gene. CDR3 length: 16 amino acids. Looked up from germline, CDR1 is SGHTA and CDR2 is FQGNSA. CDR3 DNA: TGTGCCAGCAGCTTAGGACGAGCAGGGGGCGGCTATGGCTACACCTTC. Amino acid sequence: CASSLGRAGGGYGYTF.

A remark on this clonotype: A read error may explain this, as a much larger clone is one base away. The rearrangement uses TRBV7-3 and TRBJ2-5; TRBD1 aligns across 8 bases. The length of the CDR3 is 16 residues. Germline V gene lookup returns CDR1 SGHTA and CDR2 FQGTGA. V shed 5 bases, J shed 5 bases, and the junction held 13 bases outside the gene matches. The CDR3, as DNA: TGTGCCAGCAGCCCAAACAGGGGGTTAATCAAGGAGACCCAGTACTTC. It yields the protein CASSPNRGLIKETQYF.

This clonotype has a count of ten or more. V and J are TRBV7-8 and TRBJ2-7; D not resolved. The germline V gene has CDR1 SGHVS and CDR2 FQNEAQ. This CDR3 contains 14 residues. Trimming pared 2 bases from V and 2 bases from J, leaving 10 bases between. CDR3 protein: CASSLRSQTYEQYF. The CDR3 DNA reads TGTGCCAGCAGCTTAAGAAGCCAGACCTACGAGCAGTACTTC.

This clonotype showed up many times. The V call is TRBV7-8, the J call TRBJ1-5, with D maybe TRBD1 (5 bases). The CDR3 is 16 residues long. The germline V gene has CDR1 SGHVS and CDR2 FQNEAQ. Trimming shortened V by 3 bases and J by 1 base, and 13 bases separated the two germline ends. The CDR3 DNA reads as TGTGCCAGCAGCTTTTCGGGGCTGGGCAGCAATCAGCCCCAGCATTTT. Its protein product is CASSFSGLGSNQPQHF.

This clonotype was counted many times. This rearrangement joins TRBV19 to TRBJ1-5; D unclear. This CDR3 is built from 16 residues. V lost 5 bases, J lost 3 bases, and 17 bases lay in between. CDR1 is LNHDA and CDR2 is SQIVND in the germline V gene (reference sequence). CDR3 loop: CASSFGRASANQPQHF. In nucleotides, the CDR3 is TGTGCCAGTAGTTTCGGGAGGGCCTCGGCCAATCAGCCCCAGCATTTT.

Written as DNA, the CDR3 is TGTGCCAGCAGTTCCCGGGAAGGGATGGGTCAAGAGACCCAGTACTTC. Translating it yields CASSSREGMGQETQYF. The chain is built from TRBV6-2 or TRBV6-3 and TRBJ2-5, with a tentative D call TRBD2 (5 bases). Trimming pared 4 bases from V and 2 bases from J, leaving 17 bases between. In germline, CDR1 is MNHEY, CDR2 SVGEGT. The CDR3 loop spans 16 amino acids.

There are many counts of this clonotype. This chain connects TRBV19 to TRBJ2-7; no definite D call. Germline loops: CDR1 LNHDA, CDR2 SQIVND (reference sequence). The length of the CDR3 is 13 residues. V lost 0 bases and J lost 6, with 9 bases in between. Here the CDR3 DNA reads TGTGCCAGTAGTATAGATCTAGGTGGCGAGCAGTACTTC. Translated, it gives CASSIDLGGEQYF.

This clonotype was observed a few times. CDR3 amino acids: CASSQHGTANGSPLHF. DNA of the CDR3: TGCGCCAGCAGCCAACACGGGACAGCCAATGGTTCACCCCTCCACTTT. This chain uses TRBV5-1 with TRBJ1-6; TRBD1 matches 7 bases. CDR1 and CDR2 (germline): SGHRS, YFSETQ. The V segment lost 4 bases and the J segment 9 bases; nucleotides outside the gene matches: 13. The CDR3 runs 16 residues. Based on the CDR3 plus reference TRBV5-1 and TRBJ1-6, the full variable domain is KAGVTQTPRYLIKTRGQQVTLSCSPISGHRSVSWYQQTPGQGLQFLFEYFSETQRNKGNFPGRFSGRQFSNSRSEMNVSTLELGDSALYLCASSQHGTANGSPLHFGNGTRLTVT.

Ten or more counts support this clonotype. The CDR3 sequence is CASSQGTSVPYEQYF. The DNA of the CDR3 is TGTGCCAGCAGCCAGGGGACTAGTGTCCCGTACGAGCAGTACTTC. The chain couples TRBV7-2 to TRBJ2-7; 8 nucleotides align to TRBD2. Unmatched junction bases numbered 10, after V lost 5 bases and J lost 4 bases. The CDR3 has 15 amino acids. From germline, CDR1 is SGHTA and CDR2 FQGNSA.

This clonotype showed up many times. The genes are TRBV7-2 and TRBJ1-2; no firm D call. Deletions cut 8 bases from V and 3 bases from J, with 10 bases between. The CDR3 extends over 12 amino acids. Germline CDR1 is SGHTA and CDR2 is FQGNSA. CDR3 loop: CASRPGYYGYTF. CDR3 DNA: TGTGCCAGCCGACCGGGATACTATGGCTACACCTTC.

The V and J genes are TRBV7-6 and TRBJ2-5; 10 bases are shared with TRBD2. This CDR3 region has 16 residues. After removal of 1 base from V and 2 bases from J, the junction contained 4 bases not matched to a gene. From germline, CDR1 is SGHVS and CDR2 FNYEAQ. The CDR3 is CASSLGAGGPQETQYF. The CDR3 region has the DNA TGTGCCAGCAGCTTAGGAGCGGGAGGGCCTCAAGAGACCCAGTACTTC.

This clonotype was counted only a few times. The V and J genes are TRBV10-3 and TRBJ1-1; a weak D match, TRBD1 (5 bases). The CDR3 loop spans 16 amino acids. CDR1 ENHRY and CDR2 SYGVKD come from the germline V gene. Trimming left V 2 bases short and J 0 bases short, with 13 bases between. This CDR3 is CAISETGRGMNTEAFF. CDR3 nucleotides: TGTGCCATCAGTGAGACGGGGAGGGGTATGAACACTGAAGCTTTCTTT.

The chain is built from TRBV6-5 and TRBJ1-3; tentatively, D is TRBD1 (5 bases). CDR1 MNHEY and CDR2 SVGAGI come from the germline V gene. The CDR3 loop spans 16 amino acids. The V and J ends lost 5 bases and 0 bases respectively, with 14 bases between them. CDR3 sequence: CASSPWGLDSGNTIYF. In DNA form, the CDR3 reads TGTGCCAGCAGTCCTTGGGGCCTAGACTCTGGAAACACCATATATTTT.

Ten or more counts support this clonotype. CDR3 nucleotides: TGTGCCAGCAGGCTCGACAAGGGTCGGACCTACGAGCAGTACTTC. Amino acids: CASRLDKGRTYEQYF. This rearrangement joins TRBV28 to TRBJ2-7; D gene unclear. CDR3 length equals 15 residues. Trimming pared 6 bases from V and 2 bases from J, leaving 17 bases between. Germline CDR1 reads MDHEN; CDR2 reads SYDVKM.

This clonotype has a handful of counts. This CDR3 is CASSYIPGQGFNNEQFF. In DNA form, the CDR3 reads TGTGCCAGCAGTTACATCCCGGGGCAGGGGTTCAACAATGAGCAGTTCTTC. The V call is TRBV6-8, the J call TRBJ2-1; TRBD1 is a possible D gene (6 bases). Germline V CDR1 and CDR2: MNHGY, SAAAGT. The CDR3 is 17 amino acids. Trimming shortened V by 2 bases and J by 5 bases, and 19 bases separated the two germline ends.

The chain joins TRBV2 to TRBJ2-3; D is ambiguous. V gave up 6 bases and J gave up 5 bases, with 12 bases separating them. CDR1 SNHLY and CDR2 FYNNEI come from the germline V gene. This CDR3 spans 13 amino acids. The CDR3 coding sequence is TGTGCCAGCAGCTACTCTAGGATAGATACGCAGTATTTT. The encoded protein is CASSYSRIDTQYF.

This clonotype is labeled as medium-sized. CDR3: CASSFALVELAGTKPQETQYF. The CDR3 DNA reads TGTGCCAGCAGTTTTGCCCTCGTGGAGTTAGCGGGGACTAAACCCCAAGAGACCCAGTACTTC. The chain couples TRBV12-3 or TRBV12-4 to TRBJ2-5; 8 bases are shared with TRBD2. This CDR3 has 21 amino acids. The V segment lost 3 bases and the J segment 1 base; nucleotides outside the gene matches: 22.

The DNA of the CDR3 is TGTGCCACCAGCAGACCTGGGACAGGGGGAACCAACGAGCAGTACTTC. Encoded protein: CATSRPGTGGTNEQYF. The chain combines TRBV15 with TRBJ2-7; 11 bases are shared with TRBD1. J lost 5 bases, V lost 2 bases, and 8 bases had no gene match. This CDR3 is built from 16 residues. Germline CDR1 reads LNHNV; CDR2 reads YYDKDF (reference sequence).

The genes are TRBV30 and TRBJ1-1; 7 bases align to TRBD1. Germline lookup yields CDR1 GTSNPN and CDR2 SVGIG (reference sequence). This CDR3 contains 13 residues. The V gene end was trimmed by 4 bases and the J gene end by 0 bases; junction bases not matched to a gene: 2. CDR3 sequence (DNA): TGTGCCTGGAAGGGACAGCTGAACACTGAAGCTTTCTTT. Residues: CAWKGQLNTEAFF. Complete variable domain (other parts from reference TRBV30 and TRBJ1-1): SQTIHQWPATLVQPVGSPLSLECTVEGTSNPNLYWYRQAAGRGLQLLFYSVGIGQISSEVPQNLSASRPQDRQFILSSKKLLLSDSGFYLCAWKGQLNTEAFFGQGTRLTVV.

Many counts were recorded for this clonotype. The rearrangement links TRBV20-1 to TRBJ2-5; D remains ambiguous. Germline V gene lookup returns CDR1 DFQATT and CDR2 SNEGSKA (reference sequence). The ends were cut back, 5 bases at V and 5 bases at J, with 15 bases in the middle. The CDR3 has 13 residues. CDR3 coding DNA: TGCAGTGCTCCACTCCGGCTCGGGGAGACCCAGTACTTC. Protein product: CSAPLRLGETQYF.

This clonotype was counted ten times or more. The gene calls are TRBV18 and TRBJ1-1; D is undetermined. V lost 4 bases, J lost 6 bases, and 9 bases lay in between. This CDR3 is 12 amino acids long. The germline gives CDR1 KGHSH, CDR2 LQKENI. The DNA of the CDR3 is TGTGCCAGCTCACTGGAATCGGCTGAAGCTTTCTTT. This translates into CASSLESAEAFF. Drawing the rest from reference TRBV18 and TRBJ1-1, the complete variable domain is NAGVMQNPRHLVRRRGQEARLRCSPMKGHSHVYWYRQLPEEGLKFMVYLQKENIIDESGMPKERFSAEFPKEGPSILRIQQVVRGDSAAYFCASSLESAEAFFGQGTRLTVV.

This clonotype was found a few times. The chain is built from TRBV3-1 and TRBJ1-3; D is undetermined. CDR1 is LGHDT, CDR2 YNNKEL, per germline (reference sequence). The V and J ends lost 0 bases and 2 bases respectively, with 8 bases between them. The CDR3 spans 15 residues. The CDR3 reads CASSQDRPTGNTIYF. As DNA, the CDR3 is TGTGCCAGCAGCCAAGACAGGCCTACTGGAAACACCATATATTTT.

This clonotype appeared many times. This CDR3 reads CASSQDLPDTQYF. CDR3 DNA: TGTGCCAGCAGCCAAGATCTCCCAGATACGCAGTATTTT. This chain uses TRBV3-1 with TRBJ2-3; D ambiguous. Germline V gives CDR1 LGHDT, CDR2 YNNKEL (reference sequence). The CDR3 extends over 13 amino acids. V dropped 0 bases and J dropped 4 bases, with 5 bases sitting between them.

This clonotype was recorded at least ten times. DNA of the CDR3: TGTGCCAGCAGCTTATCGTTTGGGGGTAGCTCCTACGAGCAGTACTTC. Its protein is CASSLSFGGSSYEQYF. The chain has TRBV7-8 and TRBJ2-7; D may be TRBD1 or TRBD2 (5 bases each). The germline CDR1 and CDR2 sequences are SGHVS and FQNEAQ. Trimming took 2 bases from V and 0 from J, leaving 14 bases between them. This CDR3 contains 16 residues. Supplemented by reference TRBV7-8 and TRBJ2-7, the full variable domain reads GAGVSQSPRYKVAKRGQDVALRCDPISGHVSLFWYQQALGQGPEFLTYFQNEAQLDKSGLPSDRFFAERPEGSVSTLKIQRTQQEDSAVYLCASSLSFGGSSYEQYFGPGTRLTVT.